Each of the 2 T cell receptor beta chains below was sequenced from the same sample in a study of molecular identifiers for immune sequencing clone quantification. In TCRdb, the PCR reads were re-called with MiXCR into one record per CDR3 protein. Of roughly 100,000 distinct CDR3 sequences in the sample, 35% were seen once. Material for sequencing was naive CD8+ T cells from blood, with Jurkat cell RNA spiked in. As to subset: FACS-sorted CD8+CD4-CCR7+CD45RA+ naive T cells. These receptor sequences come from a human donor in good health. Some libraries in this study had Jurkat cell RNA spiked in.

There are a few counts of this clonotype. V is TRBV9 and J is TRBJ2-2; 9 bases are shared with TRBD2. J was trimmed by 8 bases and V by 0 bases; bases with no gene match: 5. Per the germline V gene, CDR1 is SGDLS and CDR2 is YYNGEE. The CDR3 spans 15 residues. The CDR3 DNA follows: TGTGCCAGCAGCGTAGGTAGCGGGAGATCTGGGGAGCTGTTTTTT. Translation gives CASSVGSGRSGELFF. Full variable domain (outside the CDR3, taken from reference TRBV9 and TRBJ2-2): DSGVTQTPKHLITATGQRVTLRCSPRSGDLSVYWYQQSLDQGLQFLIQYYNGEERAKGNILERFSAQQFPDLHSELNLSSLELGDSALYFCASSVGSGRSGELFFGEGSRLTVL.

On this clonotype: A read error may be the cause here, since a much bigger clone is one base away. The rearrangement links TRBV7-9 to TRBJ2-5, with 9 positions matching TRBD2. This CDR3 has 15 residues. Germline assignment: CDR1 SEHNR and CDR2 FQNEAQ (reference sequence). CDR3 residues: CASSSQREDTEPQYF. Here the CDR3 DNA reads TGTGCCAGCAGCTCTCAGCGGGAGGACACAGAGCCCCAGTACTTC.